The clone carrying this TCR beta chain has only a few counts. Its cognate antigen is unknown. These data originate in a study of post-analysis software for immune sequencing data. Germline CDR1 and CDR2: SQVTM and ANQGSEA. V lost 4 bases and J 0 bases, leaving 11 bases between the germline ends. The CDR3 is 14 amino acids. Overall study findings and caveats: About five TRBV segments appeared more often in patients than in controls, and TRBV5-6, TRBV5-1 and TRBV20-1 were among these.

The library was made from cDNA and included unique molecular identifiers. MiXCR was run by TCRdb on the PCR reads, yielding one entry per CDR3 protein. The table includes some 690,000 distinct CDR3 sequences, roughly three fifths detected once. Sequencing was carried out using blood. The receptor was isolated from a girl aged 2-10 years with multiple sclerosis. The chain carries TRBV29-1 and TRBJ2-3, with D possibly TRBD2 on 6 matching bases. CDR3 sequence (DNA): TGCAGCGTTGTGGGACTCCCAAGCACAGATACGCAGTATTTT. It codes for CSVVGLPSTDTQYF.